These T cell receptor beta chains were read from a single sample in a study of T cell responses to AZD1222 COVID-19 vaccine. Assay: immunoSEQ multiplex PCR; the TCRdb copy retains only in-frame clones and omits some. There are roughly 100,000 clones in the sample; 86% occur only once, and 3.3% lies in the top ten. This material consisted of peripheral blood, taken 28 days after the second dose of the MenACWY control vaccine. Source of these receptors: an adult who received the MenACWY meningococcal vaccine as a control. Both conserved end residues are part of each CDR3. A D gene is named only where the DNA matches it firmly. Rows give clone size only sometimes, using once, few, many, or a class for an expanded clone.

d_call j_call clone_size v_call cdr3_aa cdr3_nt
NA TRBJ1-6 NA TRBV18 CASSPSRQGSASPLHF TGTGCCAGCTCACCATCTCGGCAGGGGAGCGCTTCACCCCTCCACTTT
NA TRBJ1-5 NA TRBV6-5 CASRGGLSQPQHF TGTGCCAGCAGAGGTGGCCTCAGCCAGCCCCAGCATTTT
NA TRBJ2-5 NA TRBV6-5 CASSQNQETQYF TGTGCCAGCAGTCAAAACCAAGAGACCCAGTACTTC
NA TRBJ2-1 once TRBV29-1 CSGLWGSGINEQFF TGCAGCGGGTTATGGGGGTCAGGTATAAATGAGCAGTTCTTC
NA TRBJ1-1 NA TRBV11-1 CASSLGRPNTEAFF TGTGCCAGCAGCTTAGGGCGGCCGAACACTGAAGCTTTCTTT
TRBD1 TRBJ2-7 NA TRBV7-9 CASRSQGPEQYF TGTGCCAGCAGATCACAGGGGCCCGAGCAGTACTTC
NA TRBJ1-3 NA TRBV6-1 CASSDWRGSGNTIYF TGTGCCAGCAGTGATTGGCGAGGCTCTGGAAACACCATATATTTT
NA TRBJ1-5 NA TRBV4-2 CASSQGLDQPQHF TGTGCCAGCAGCCAGGGGCTGGATCAGCCCCAGCATTTT
NA TRBJ2-7 NA TRBV7-2 CASSLASLRHEQYF TGTGCCAGCAGCTTAGCCTCCCTTCGCCACGAGCAGTACTTC
TRBD1 TRBJ2-5 few TRBV3-1/TRBV3-2 CASSQGQGEETQYF TGTGCCAGCAGCCAGGGACAGGGAGAAGAGACCCAGTACTTC
NA TRBJ2-3 NA TRBV7-2 CASSFYTDTQYF TGTGCCAGCAGCTTTTACACAGATACGCAGTATTTT
NA TRBJ1-1 NA TRBV3-1/TRBV3-2 CASSQETRGGTEAFF TGTGCCAGCAGCCAAGAAACTAGGGGAGGGACTGAAGCTTTCTTT
TRBD2 TRBJ2-5 NA TRBV6-5 CASSRGTRGQETQYF TGTGCCAGCAGCCGAGGGACTAGGGGCCAAGAGACCCAGTACTTC
NA TRBJ1-2 NA TRBV5-8 CASSRGPGYGYTF TGTGCCAGCAGTCGGGGGCCCGGCTATGGCTACACCTTC
NA TRBJ1-2 NA TRBV7-8 CASSQRNYGYTF TGTGCCAGCAGCCAGCGGAACTATGGCTACACCTTC
NA TRBJ1-5 NA TRBV7-2 CASSLVSGQNQPQHF TGTGCCAGCAGCTTAGTATCAGGACAGAATCAGCCCCAGCATTTT
TRBD1 TRBJ1-5 NA TRBV18 CASSPMSLRGQTSQPQHF TGTGCCAGCTCACCAATGAGCCTGAGGGGGCAAACATCACAGCCCCAGCATTTT
TRBD2 TRBJ2-5 NA TRBV27 CASSSLGYSGGETQYF TGTGCCAGCAGTTCCCTGGGGTATAGCGGGGGAGAGACCCAGTACTTC
NA TRBJ1-1 NA TRBV6-5 CASSYGQGEAFF TGTGCCAGCAGTTATGGGCAGGGTGAAGCTTTCTTT
TRBD1 TRBJ1-2 NA TRBV28 CASSLGDRGGYTF TGTGCCAGCAGTTTGGGGGACAGGGGTGGCTACACCTTC
NA TRBJ1-1 NA TRBV5-1 CASTRESMNTEAFF TGCGCCAGTACCCGGGAGTCCATGAACACTGAAGCTTTCTTT
TRBD2 TRBJ2-5 NA TRBV6-1 CASSDGLSGGQETQYF TGTGCCAGCAGTGATGGTTTGAGCGGGGGGCAAGAGACCCAGTACTTC
TRBD2 TRBJ2-7 NA TRBV24-1 CATSEPGTSDEQYF TGTGCCACCAGTGAGCCCGGGACTAGCGACGAGCAGTACTTC
TRBD2 TRBJ2-3 NA TRBV15 CATWTSGSQDTQYF TGTGCCACTTGGACTAGCGGCTCACAGGATACGCAGTATTTT
TRBD2 TRBJ2-3 NA TRBV24-1 CATSDFSIAGSTDTQYF TGTGCCACCAGTGATTTTTCAATAGCGGGGAGCACAGATACGCAGTATTTT
TRBD1 TRBJ1-4 NA TRBV4-2 CASSPPRTGGEKLFF TGTGCCAGCAGCCCGCCCCGGACAGGAGGGGAAAAACTGTTTTTT
NA TRBJ2-2 NA TRBV7-5 CARSVRIYTGELFF TGTGCCAGAAGCGTCAGGATATACACCGGGGAGCTGTTTTTT
NA TRBJ2-7 NA TRBV4-3 CASSQGTAITSYEQYF TGCGCCAGCAGCCAAGGGACAGCGATTACTTCCTACGAGCAGTACTTC
NA TRBJ1-3 few TRBV28 CASSLPPRTSGNTIYF TGTGCCAGCAGTTTACCCCCCAGAACCTCTGGAAACACCATATATTTT
NA TRBJ1-3 NA TRBV2 CASSERTSGNTIYF TGTGCCAGCAGTGAGCGGACATCTGGAAACACCATATATTTT
TRBD2 TRBJ2-5 NA TRBV11-2 CASSSGLAGGRETQYF TGTGCCAGCAGCTCAGGACTAGCGGGGGGGAGGGAGACCCAGTACTTC
NA TRBJ1-4 NA TRBV4-1 CASSQAEATNEKLFF TGCGCCAGCAGCCAAGCCGAAGCAACTAATGAAAAACTGTTTTTT
NA TRBJ2-7 NA TRBV5-1 CASSWGRGSGASSYEQYF TGCGCCAGCAGCTGGGGCCGGGGGTCAGGGGCTAGCTCCTACGAGCAGTACTTC
TRBD1 TRBJ1-2 NA TRBV29-1 CSVELGQEQGYGYTF TGCAGCGTTGAATTGGGACAGGAACAAGGCTATGGCTACACCTTC
TRBD1 TRBJ2-5 NA TRBV24-1 CATSDARTGGQETQYF TGTGCCACCAGTGACGCTAGGACAGGGGGTCAAGAGACCCAGTACTTC
NA TRBJ2-5 NA TRBV11-2 CASSLGTAISETQYF TGTGCCAGCAGCTTAGGGACAGCTATTTCGGAGACCCAGTACTTC
NA TRBJ2-2 NA TRBV7-2 CASSLVYRSNTGELFF TGTGCCAGCAGCCTAGTATACAGGTCGAACACCGGGGAGCTGTTTTTT
NA TRBJ1-6 NA TRBV25-1 CASSPQGGNNSPLHF TGTGCCAGCAGTCCACAGGGAGGAAATAATTCACCCCTCCACTTT